This TCR beta chain was captured by sequencing in a study of cytomegalovirus exposure and HLA in healthy donors. About the research overall: In an early release, HLA-typed donors contributed about 80 million unique TCR sequences.

With 60 Vbeta and 13 Jbeta primers, the PCR was carried out. In the authors' methods: A later analysis tallied 80 million to 100 million unique TCR beta chains, approximately 11 million of them shared. Assay: immunoSEQ multiplex PCR; the TCRdb copy retains only in-frame clones and omits some. D and trimming were read from the DNA, whereas the V and J calls and clone size are those reported in that table. Among roughly 100,000 clones listed, 85% to 90% were seen once. The J segment lost 7 bases and the V segment lost 1 base, leaving 6 bases of the junction unmatched. Germline CDR1 is SEHNR and CDR2 is FQNEAQ (reference sequence). The CDR3 is 15 residues long.

This receptor was obtained from a man younger than 45 in good health and CMV-seronegative. Sequencing input: PBMCs. The genes are TRBV7-9 and TRBJ2-1; TRBD2 agrees at 8 bases. DNA of the CDR3: TGTGCCAGCAGCTTAGAAGGACTAGCAGTTAATGAGCAGTTCTTC. Translated: CASSLEGLAVNEQFF.